This T cell receptor beta chain was sequenced for a study of T cell changes during pregnancy in multiple sclerosis. CDR1 and CDR2 from the germline V gene are SGHNT and YYREEE (reference sequence). After removal of 4 bases from V and 8 bases from J, the junction contained 11 bases not matched to a gene. The CDR3 consists of 15 residues. The assay was immunoSEQ multiplex PCR, and TCRdb's table has in-frame clones only and misses some. The data contain 40,000 or so clones, 90% to 95% of them singletons. This TCR came from a female donor with multiple sclerosis, enrolled in a pregnancy study. The sequencing here drew on CD4+ T cells from peripheral blood mononuclear cells, taken in the third trimester of pregnancy. The chain has TRBV5-4 and TRBJ2-1; 8 bases fit TRBD2. The chain's CDR3 is CASSRSGGPRHEQFF. DNA of the CDR3: TGTGCCAGCAGCCGGTCGGGGGGGCCTCGGCATGAGCAGTTCTTC.